The entry that follows covers one TCR beta chain sequence. What it binds is unknown. The data were produced by immunoSEQ multiplex PCR, yet TCRdb's version contains in-frame clones alone and is incomplete. The data hold 90,000 to 130,000 clones, with roughly 90% observed a single time. The data were obtained in a study of Tregs in tolerant kidney transplant recipients. Study information: The nonmyeloablative bone marrow transplants came from related graft donors, with transient mixed chimerism.

Notes on the study in general: The small number of patients limits these findings pending further validation. The most relevant donor-specific Treg TCRbeta repertoire apparently came from expansion with activated donor B cells.

CDR3 length: 16 residues. V gave up 3 bases and J gave up 0 bases, with 13 bases separating them. Germline V gene lookup returns CDR1 LGHNA and CDR2 YSLEER. Unstimulated regulatory T cells (CD4+CD25+CD127-), CD4+CD25- non-regulatory cells, CD4 and CD8 cells were FACS-sorted from thawed PBMCs. The sample consisted of CD4+ T cells from blood, taken before the transplant. This clonotype originated in a human donor who received a combined kidney and bone marrow transplant. This sequence joins TRBV4-3 and TRBJ2-3; weak D call: TRBD2 (5 bases). The CDR3 coding sequence is TGCGCCAGCAGCCAGGGAGACGTAGTTAGCACAGATACGCAGTATTTT. The encoded protein is CASSQGDVVSTDTQYF.